This T cell receptor beta chain was recovered during a study of CD8 T cells in ankylosing spondylitis. Study-wide points: Disease-linked clones reportedly showed significant enrichment in matched ankylosing spondylitis synovial fluid. In ankylosing spondylitis blood, a motif of about 8 highly homologous TCR beta variants appeared characteristic.

CDR1 and CDR2 from the germline V gene are DFQATT and SNEGSKA (reference sequence). This CDR3 is 13 amino acids long. Trimming stripped 7 bases from V and 2 bases from J, with 12 bases between. This clonotype was counted a few times. What it binds is unknown. Quantitative 5'-RACE with molecular barcodes generated TCR beta libraries. Via MiXCR, TCRdb re-called the 5' RACE reads, giving one row per CDR3 protein. The sample carries 290,000 or so distinct CDR3 sequences, 20% to 25% recorded once. The TCR comes from a female donor with ankylosing spondylitis or in good health (not recorded which). Sequenced material: blood, either unsorted or a sorted T cell fraction (not recorded which). This rearrangement joins TRBV20-1 to TRBJ2-1; maybe TRBD1 (7 bases). The CDR3: CSGRGRTYNEQFF. The CDR3 DNA sequence: TGCAGTGGGAGGGGGCGAACCTACAATGAGCAGTTCTTC.